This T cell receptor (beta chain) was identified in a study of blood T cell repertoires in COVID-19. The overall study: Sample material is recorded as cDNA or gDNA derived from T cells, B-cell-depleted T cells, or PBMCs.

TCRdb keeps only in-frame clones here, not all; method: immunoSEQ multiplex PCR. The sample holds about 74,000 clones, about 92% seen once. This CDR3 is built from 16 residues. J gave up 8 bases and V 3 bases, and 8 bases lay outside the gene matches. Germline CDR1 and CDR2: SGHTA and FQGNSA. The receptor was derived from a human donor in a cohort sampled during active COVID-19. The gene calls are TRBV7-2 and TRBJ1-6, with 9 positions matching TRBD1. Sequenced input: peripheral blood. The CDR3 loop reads CASSLGTGQGYSPLHF. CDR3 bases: TGTGCCAGCAGCTTGGGCACCGGACAGGGGTATTCACCCCTCCACTTT.